One sample yielded the 2 T cell receptor beta chains listed below, sequenced in a study of blood T cell repertoires in COVID-19. Measured with immunoSEQ multiplex PCR; TCRdb has only the in-frame clones, and not every one. The top ten hold roughly 10% of the sample, which has 200,000 to 250,000 clones, about 86% seen once. The specimen was peripheral blood. The receptors were gathered from a woman between 45 and 65 years old with COVID-19, enrolled during active disease.

The chain recombines TRBV19 with TRBJ1-1, with D possibly being TRBD1 (5 bases). Germline V lookup: CDR1 LNHDA, CDR2 SQIVND (reference sequence). The CDR3 extends over 16 amino acids. V dropped 5 bases and J dropped 1 base, with 17 bases sitting between them. As DNA, the CDR3 is TGTGCCAGTAGTTTTTCCTTAAGGGGCTCGAACACTGAAGCTTTCTTT. Protein product: CASSFSLRGSNTEAFF.

The rearrangement joins TRBV6-5 to TRBJ2-7; 7 bases match TRBD1. V shed 4 bases, J shed 2 bases, and the junction held 5 bases outside the gene matches. The CDR3 extends over 14 amino acids. CDR1 is MNHEY and CDR2 is SVGAGI in the germline V gene. CDR3 in DNA: TGTGCCAGCAGTTTGGGGACAGTAGCCTACGAGCAGTACTTC. Encoded protein: CASSLGTVAYEQYF.